This is a list of T cell receptor beta chains from one sample in a study of CD8+ T cells in alopecia areata. TCRdb's table, derived via immunoSEQ multiplex PCR, lists solely in-frame clones and lacks some. The repertoire includes 64,000 or so clones, around 46% of them detected once, and around 20% sits in the top ten. The sequencing used CD8+ T cells sorted from blood, collected around week 37, from a patient treated with tofacitinib. The receptors stem from a human donor with alopecia areata. Both conserved end residues are part of each CDR3. Each record gives: CDR3 protein, CDR3 DNA, clone size, V gene, D gene, J gene. D genes are given only for firm matches. Rows give clone size only sometimes, using once, few, many, or a class for an expanded clone.

CDR3 protein: CAWSGGARFYEQYF
CDR3 DNA: TGTGCCTGGAGTGGAGGAGCCCGCTTTTACGAGCAGTACTTC
clone size: -
V gene: TRBV30
D gene: -
J gene: TRBJ2-7

CDR3 protein: CSVTSGSWETQYF
CDR3 DNA: TGCAGCGTAACTAGCGGGAGTTGGGAGACCCAGTACTTC
clone size: -
V gene: TRBV29-1
D gene: TRBD2
J gene: TRBJ2-5

CDR3 protein: CSVDPGTSGSEQYF
CDR3 DNA: TGCAGCGTTGACCCCGGGACTAGCGGGAGCGAGCAGTACTTC
clone size: few
V gene: TRBV29-1
D gene: TRBD2
J gene: TRBJ2-7

CDR3 protein: CASSIGPAGYEQYF
CDR3 DNA: TGTGCCAGTAGTATAGGTCCAGCAGGCTACGAGCAGTACTTC
clone size: few
V gene: TRBV19
D gene: -
J gene: TRBJ2-7

CDR3 protein: CSVVASSSGYTF
CDR3 DNA: TGCAGCGTTGTCGCGTCGAGTTCCGGCTACACCTTC
clone size: few
V gene: TRBV29-1
D gene: -
J gene: TRBJ1-2

CDR3 protein: CASSEISGSLEQYF
CDR3 DNA: TGTGCCAGCAGTGAAATTTCGGGTTCTCTCGAGCAGTACTTC
clone size: few
V gene: TRBV6-1
D gene: -
J gene: TRBJ2-7

CDR3 protein: CSVEGLYNEQFF
CDR3 DNA: TGCAGCGTTGAGGGTCTTTACAATGAGCAGTTCTTC
clone size: -
V gene: TRBV29-1
D gene: -
J gene: TRBJ2-1

CDR3 protein: CASSYEADGGELFF
CDR3 DNA: TGTGCCAGCAGTTACGAGGCCGACGGCGGGGAGCTGTTTTTT
clone size: -
V gene: TRBV6-5
D gene: -
J gene: TRBJ2-2

CDR3 protein: CASSLKQGANTEAFF
CDR3 DNA: TGTGCCAGCAGCCTCAAACAGGGGGCGAACACTGAAGCTTTCTTT
clone size: -
V gene: TRBV7-9
D gene: TRBD1
J gene: TRBJ1-1

CDR3 protein: CAGIQSSYNEQFF
CDR3 DNA: TGTGCCGGAATACAGAGCTCCTACAATGAGCAGTTCTTC
clone size: -
V gene: TRBV30
D gene: -
J gene: TRBJ2-1

CDR3 protein: CASSEVRTSRNEQYF
CDR3 DNA: TGTGCCAGCAGTGAAGTCAGGACTAGCAGGAACGAGCAGTACTTC
clone size: -
V gene: TRBV2
D gene: TRBD2
J gene: TRBJ2-7

CDR3 protein: CASSQLPGFMGTQYF
CDR3 DNA: TGTGCCAGCAGCCAACTTCCGGGGTTCATGGGGACCCAGTACTTC
clone size: -
V gene: TRBV14
D gene: -
J gene: TRBJ2-5

CDR3 protein: CASSQLEGSTDTQYF
CDR3 DNA: TGCGCCAGCAGCCAACTTGAGGGTAGCACAGATACGCAGTATTTT
clone size: -
V gene: TRBV4-1
D gene: -
J gene: TRBJ2-3

CDR3 protein: CSVVGAELSTDTQYF
CDR3 DNA: TGCAGCGTTGTGGGAGCGGAGCTTAGCACAGATACGCAGTATTTT
clone size: -
V gene: TRBV29-1
D gene: -
J gene: TRBJ2-3

CDR3 protein: CASSLGDPGDF
CDR3 DNA: TGTGCCAGCAGCTTAGGGGACCCCGGGGACTTC
clone size: -
V gene: TRBV7-2
D gene: -
J gene: TRBJ2-5

CDR3 protein: CAISEGTSGRVFYEQYF
CDR3 DNA: TGTGCCATCAGTGAGGGGACTAGCGGGAGAGTCTTCTACGAGCAGTACTTC
clone size: -
V gene: TRBV10-3
D gene: TRBD2
J gene: TRBJ2-7

CDR3 protein: CASSDTQGGEQFF
CDR3 DNA: TGTGCCAGCAGTGATACCCAGGGAGGGGAGCAGTTCTTC
clone size: few
V gene: TRBV6-4
D gene: TRBD2
J gene: TRBJ2-1

CDR3 protein: CASRHAREGNEQFF
CDR3 DNA: TGTGCCAGCAGGCACGCGCGGGAAGGCAATGAGCAGTTCTTC
clone size: -
V gene: TRBV6-1
D gene: -
J gene: TRBJ2-1

CDR3 protein: CASSQGSGTYNEQFF
CDR3 DNA: TGCGCCAGCAGCCAAGGTAGCGGGACCTACAATGAGCAGTTCTTC
clone size: -
V gene: TRBV4-1
D gene: TRBD2
J gene: TRBJ2-1

CDR3 protein: CASSPRTSGDYEQYF
CDR3 DNA: TGCGCCAGCAGCCCGCGGACTAGCGGAGACTACGAGCAGTACTTC
clone size: few
V gene: TRBV4-1
D gene: TRBD2
J gene: TRBJ2-7

CDR3 protein: CASSLAWTGPHYNEQFF
CDR3 DNA: TGTGCCAGCAGCTTAGCCTGGACAGGACCCCACTACAATGAGCAGTTCTTC
clone size: few
V gene: TRBV7-2
D gene: TRBD1
J gene: TRBJ2-1

CDR3 protein: CSVVILETQYF
CDR3 DNA: TGCAGCGTTGTAATTCTAGAGACCCAGTACTTC
clone size: -
V gene: TRBV29-1
D gene: -
J gene: TRBJ2-5

CDR3 protein: CASSLPYEQYF
CDR3 DNA: TGTGCCAGCAGCCTGCCCTACGAGCAGTACTTC
clone size: -
V gene: TRBV11-2
D gene: -
J gene: TRBJ2-7

CDR3 protein: CASSLYVGLSTDTQYF
CDR3 DNA: TGTGCCAGCAGTTTATACGTGGGATTGAGCACAGATACGCAGTATTTT
clone size: -
V gene: TRBV27
D gene: -
J gene: TRBJ2-3

CDR3 protein: CASSDGTGWETQYF
CDR3 DNA: TGTGCCAGCAGTGACGGGACAGGTTGGGAGACCCAGTACTTC
clone size: -
V gene: TRBV25-1
D gene: TRBD1
J gene: TRBJ2-5

CDR3 protein: CASSAKQVPGELFF
CDR3 DNA: TGTGCCAGCAGTGCCAAACAGGTGCCCGGGGAGCTGTTTTTT
clone size: -
V gene: TRBV27
D gene: -
J gene: TRBJ2-2

CDR3 protein: CASSVGYGVEAFF
CDR3 DNA: TGTGCCAGCAGCGTGGGGTATGGGGTGGAAGCTTTCTTT
clone size: -
V gene: TRBV9
D gene: -
J gene: TRBJ1-1

CDR3 protein: CASSPLGLSNQPQHF
CDR3 DNA: TGTGCCAGCAGTCCACTTGGGTTGAGCAATCAGCCCCAGCATTTT
clone size: few
V gene: TRBV27
D gene: -
J gene: TRBJ1-5

CDR3 protein: CASSQETSGAQETQYF
CDR3 DNA: TGCGCCAGCAGCCAGGAGACTAGCGGGGCACAAGAGACCCAGTACTTC
clone size: -
V gene: TRBV4-3
D gene: TRBD2
J gene: TRBJ2-5

CDR3 protein: CAWSTDRGDEQFF
CDR3 DNA: TGTGCCTGGAGTACCGACAGGGGGGATGAGCAGTTCTTC
clone size: -
V gene: TRBV30
D gene: TRBD1
J gene: TRBJ2-1

CDR3 protein: CASSPTSGGLAGEQYF
CDR3 DNA: TGTGCCAGCAGCCCCACTAGCGGGGGGCTTGCGGGCGAGCAGTACTTC
clone size: few
V gene: TRBV11-2
D gene: TRBD2
J gene: TRBJ2-7

CDR3 protein: CATSYRGAAYNEQFF
CDR3 DNA: TGTGCCACTTCATATCGCGGGGCAGCCTACAATGAGCAGTTCTTC
clone size: few
V gene: TRBV15
D gene: -
J gene: TRBJ2-1

CDR3 protein: CASSFLIDGAEAFF
CDR3 DNA: TGTGCCAGCAGTTTCCTGATCGATGGGGCTGAAGCTTTCTTT
clone size: -
V gene: TRBV27
D gene: -
J gene: TRBJ1-1

CDR3 protein: CSVRRNYEQYF
CDR3 DNA: TGCAGCGTTCGTCGAAACTACGAGCAGTACTTC
clone size: -
V gene: TRBV29-1
D gene: -
J gene: TRBJ2-7

CDR3 protein: CASSLGTKSYEQYF
CDR3 DNA: TGTGCCAGCAGCTTAGGTACGAAATCCTACGAGCAGTACTTC
clone size: -
V gene: TRBV7-9
D gene: -
J gene: TRBJ2-7

CDR3 protein: CASAEEAGRRGIQYF
CDR3 DNA: TGTGCCAGTGCAGAAGAAGCGGGGCGTAGGGGGATTCAGTACTTC
clone size: -
V gene: TRBV28
D gene: -
J gene: TRBJ2-4

CDR3 protein: CSPGGVNTEAFF
CDR3 DNA: TGCAGCCCTGGTGGGGTGAACACTGAAGCTTTCTTT
clone size: -
V gene: TRBV29-1
D gene: -
J gene: TRBJ1-1

CDR3 protein: CASTWGGDYGYTF
CDR3 DNA: TGTGCCAGCACATGGGGGGGAGACTATGGCTACACCTTC
clone size: few
V gene: TRBV28
D gene: -
J gene: TRBJ1-2

CDR3 protein: CASSSHRGINYGYTF
CDR3 DNA: TGTGCCAGCAGCTCCCATAGGGGAATTAACTATGGCTACACCTTC
clone size: few
V gene: TRBV7-9
D gene: -
J gene: TRBJ1-2

CDR3 protein: CASSGGFTGYAQYF
CDR3 DNA: TGTGCCAGCAGTGGTGGTTTCACGGGCTACGCGCAGTACTTC
clone size: few
V gene: TRBV25-1
D gene: -
J gene: TRBJ2-7

CDR3 protein: CARGLAGAYEQYF
CDR3 DNA: TGTGCAAGAGGACTAGCGGGAGCCTACGAGCAGTACTTC
clone size: few
V gene: TRBV7-9
D gene: TRBD2
J gene: TRBJ2-7

CDR3 protein: CASSYAVREQFF
CDR3 DNA: TGTGCCAGCAGCTATGCTGTCCGTGAGCAGTTCTTC
clone size: -
V gene: TRBV14
D gene: -
J gene: TRBJ2-1

CDR3 protein: CASSTLGGHYEQYF
CDR3 DNA: TGTGCCAGCAGTACTCTCGGGGGACACTACGAGCAGTACTTC
clone size: few
V gene: TRBV7-8
D gene: -
J gene: TRBJ2-7

CDR3 protein: CASSSGISYEQYF
CDR3 DNA: TGTGCCAGCAGCAGTGGGATTTCCTACGAGCAGTACTTC
clone size: -
V gene: TRBV5-6
D gene: -
J gene: TRBJ2-7

CDR3 protein: CATGRGETQYF
CDR3 DNA: TGTGCCACTGGGCGGGGGGAGACCCAGTACTTC
clone size: few
V gene: TRBV28
D gene: TRBD2
J gene: TRBJ2-5

CDR3 protein: CASSLGGAGREKLFF
CDR3 DNA: TGTGCCAGCAGCTTAGGAGGTGCAGGACGTGAAAAACTGTTTTTT
clone size: few
V gene: TRBV11-2
D gene: -
J gene: TRBJ1-4

CDR3 protein: CASSQVGTNYEQYF
CDR3 DNA: TGCGCCAGCAGCCAAGTCGGGACCAACTACGAGCAGTACTTC
clone size: -
V gene: TRBV4-1
D gene: -
J gene: TRBJ2-7

CDR3 protein: CASSSGQTSNQPQHF
CDR3 DNA: TGTGCCAGCAGCTCGGGACAGACAAGCAATCAGCCCCAGCATTTT
clone size: few
V gene: TRBV25-1
D gene: TRBD1
J gene: TRBJ1-5

CDR3 protein: CASSTSGEETQYF
CDR3 DNA: TGTGCCAGCTCGACTAGCGGGGAAGAGACCCAGTACTTC
clone size: -
V gene: TRBV19
D gene: TRBD2
J gene: TRBJ2-5

CDR3 protein: CASSWTGLGTEAFF
CDR3 DNA: TGCGCCAGCAGCTGGACAGGACTAGGCACTGAAGCTTTCTTT
clone size: -
V gene: TRBV5-1
D gene: TRBD1
J gene: TRBJ1-1

CDR3 protein: CASSPGQGLYEQYF
CDR3 DNA: TGTGCCAGCAGTCCTGGACAGGGTCTCTACGAGCAGTACTTC
clone size: -
V gene: TRBV27
D gene: TRBD1
J gene: TRBJ2-7

CDR3 protein: CASSTAGTNTGELFF
CDR3 DNA: TGTGCCAGCAGCACTGCAGGAACTAACACCGGGGAGCTGTTTTTT
clone size: -
V gene: TRBV13
D gene: -
J gene: TRBJ2-2

CDR3 protein: CSVEVGGHRDYTTPNGELFF
CDR3 DNA: TGCAGCGTTGAAGTAGGGGGTCATCGCGACTATACCACTCCGAACGGGGAGCTGTTTTTT
clone size: -
V gene: TRBV29-1
D gene: -
J gene: TRBJ2-2